The T cell receptor beta chain under discussion was sequenced for a study of OX40 agonist ivuxolimab in advanced cancers. Study-level background: Ivuxolimab was an agonistic, fully human IgG2 monoclonal antibody directed against OX40 (CD134), a costimulatory receptor. In the dose-escalation cohort, approximately 83% of patients were male, and the mean age was approximately 60 years with a range of about 20 to 80. The monotherapy dose-escalation portion (N of about 47 patients) of the phase I ivuxolimab trial is reported in the paper. Peripheral TCRbeta sequencing was intended to test whether TCR sequence diversity was altered and clonal T-cell expansion was caused by ivuxolimab. Prior anti-PD-1, anti-PD-L1 or anti-CTLA-4 therapy was permitted, and about 40% of dose-escalation patients had received checkpoint inhibitors. Intravenous ivuxolimab was administered to patients every 2 weeks at six dose levels: 0.01, 0.1, 0.3, 1.5, 3 and 10 mg/kg. Of the approximately 50 dose-escalation patients, hepatocellular carcinoma was present in around 20, melanoma in approximately 15, renal cell carcinoma in 9 and head and neck cancer in 9. Partial responses occurred in three dose-escalation patients, of whom one had hepatocellular carcinoma and two had cutaneous melanoma. What the study reported, not specific to this receptor: Low levels of normalized T-cell clonal expansion were also seen in some patients who did not respond. Partial responders in the 0.1-3.0 mg/kg groups had among the lowest normalized peripheral clonal expansion, especially among CD8+ T cells. Which antigens the clonally expanded peripheral T cells were specific for was not determined. On average, CD8+ T cells showed more expanded clones than CD4+ T cells after ivuxolimab. At doses of 0.1 to 3.0 mg/kg, clonal expansion of both CD4+ and CD8+ blood T cells was observed from baseline to week 6.

Ends trimmed: V by 3 bases, J by 0 bases; bases unmatched to a gene: 5. The germline V gene encodes CDR1 KGHSH and CDR2 LQKENI. The CDR3, cysteine through phenylalanine, is 15 amino acids long. Only the CDR3 DNA is retained, 45 bases long and in frame from the first base. Concerning this clone: Its antigen remains undetermined. Per-base qualities were not stored, and no clone one base away is much larger.

The trial excluded patients who had a history of autoimmune disease or who were on systemic immunosuppression. In every dose cohort, peripheral blood was drawn for TCR sequencing at baseline, cycle 4 day 1, and cycle 7 day 1. The samples were taken from a phase I, first-in-human, multicenter, open-label dose-escalation trial of ivuxolimab. Adults with locally advanced or metastatic melanoma, renal cell, hepatocellular, or head and neck squamous cell carcinoma were enrolled in the trial. Before TCR sequencing, CD4+ T cells and CD8+ T cells were sorted from peripheral blood as separate populations. To sequence the TCRbeta CDR3 region, genomic DNA was isolated from the sorted cells. The immunoSEQ Assay was used to sequence the TCRbeta CDR3 regions. Not all clones reach the TCRdb copy of this immuneACCESS table, which keeps in-frame sequences only. Checked studies attribute under half of the gap to unresolved V genes and leave the rest unexplained. The table for this sample lists roughly 100,000 clones; around 90% of them were counted only once. The ten most abundant clones make up 0.7% to 1% of the sample.

This clonotype originated in an adult with an advanced solid tumor such as melanoma, head and neck, liver or kidney cancer. This specimen consisted of CD4+ or CD8+ T cells sorted from blood, obtained in a trial of the OX40 agonist ivuxolimab. The V gene is TRBV18 and the J gene is TRBJ2-7; TRBD1 lines up with 7 middle nucleotides. CDR3 protein: CASSPSQGFSYEQYF. The sequence in DNA is TGTGCCAGCTCACCGTCACAGGGGTTCTCCTACGAGCAGTACTTC.